The clone carrying this T cell receptor beta chain was counted only a few times. The sample belongs to a study of T cells of healthy individuals. TCRdb re-called the 5' RACE reads with MiXCR, one entry per CDR3 protein. The sample lists 85,000 to 100,000 distinct CDR3 sequences, 15% to 20% occurring once. The sequence came from a human donor in good health.

CDR3 sequence: CSATQRGPHTDTQYF. The CDR3 DNA is TGCAGTGCTACCCAACGCGGCCCGCACACAGATACGCAGTATTTT. The genes are TRBV20-1 and TRBJ2-3; D ambiguous. In germline, CDR1 is DFQATT, CDR2 SNEGSKA (reference sequence). V dropped 4 bases and J dropped 2 bases, with 16 bases sitting between them. CDR3 length: 15 amino acids.